What follows is one TCR beta chain and its context. Its recognized antigen is unknown. No quality values exist for individual bases; no much larger clone is one base distant. This record comes from a study of blood T cells in healthy people across ages (dated by TCRdb to the mid-2010s). Looking at the study overall: In model experiments, template switching captured about one uniquely barcoded TCR beta cDNA molecule for every two T cells. Using deep sequencing normalized with unique cDNA molecular identifiers, the study measured how TCR beta repertoire diversity changes with age. The donors were split into four age groups: young (average 16 years), middle-aged (roughly 39), aged (about 62) and long-lived (approximately 80). To avoid experimental bias, donors of different ages were distributed randomly across sequencing lanes. Two additional independent replicas of 1 million unique cDNA reads from the same blood draw were analyzed for two donors (one aged 18 to 30 and one aged 80 or older). What the research found in general, with its limitations: Estimates of total diversity based on one million sequenced T cells were regarded as lower bounds and as underestimates. Observed TCR beta diversity correlated strongly with the percentage of naive T cells measured by flow cytometry. Because the CMV infection status of the donors was unknown, age-related changes in expanded clonotypes may potentially have been confounded. As age increased, observed TCR beta diversity per million T cells dropped in a roughly linear way, and a significant reduction was already evident by age around 41. Because profiling used bulk unsorted PBMCs, naive and antigen-experienced compartments could not be compared conclusively. Compared with the aged group, the long-lived group had more naive CD4+ T cells, fewer expanded clones and increased TCR diversity, suggesting age selection.

V sheds 3 bases and J sheds 13 bases, leaving 31 bases between their ends. Including cysteine and phenylalanine, the CDR3 has 18 amino acids. Kept here is only the CDR3 DNA, which spans 54 bases and is read in frame from base 1. The library was produced with 5' RACE. TCRdb shows the sequencer as Illumina HiSeq 2500. A second PCR of roughly 7 to 12 cycles was run with a J-beta primer mix and a sample-barcoded 5' primer. A template-switch 5' adaptor carrying 12 random nucleotides introduced a unique molecular identifier onto each TCR beta cDNA molecule. Each sample yielded at least 3 million CDR3-containing paired-end reads. All of the RNA was converted into first-strand cDNA using the Mint cDNA synthesis kit, with a TRBC-specific oligonucleotide serving as the primer. Following uracil-DNA glycosylase treatment, all cDNA underwent a first 18-cycle PCR with the universal primers M1SS and BC2_uni_R. The authors processed their data as follows. For normalization, 1 million high-quality reads, each with a distinct molecular identifier, were randomly selected from each sample. Reads with shared molecular identifiers were discarded instead of being binned into consensus sequences. MiTCR, with a Q25 quality threshold and the strictest error-elimination algorithm, was used for CDR3 identification, clonotype clustering and error correction. A nonparametric unseen species model with Euler transformation was used to estimate lower-bound total TCR beta diversity. TCRdb redid the processing of the public reads, applying fastp at Q25 and MiXCR, and retained in-frame beta chains. CDR3 protein duplicates are merged, each entry listing the most common genes and DNA. The V and J calls were not made by the authors but by TCRdb's processing. The sample data list approximately 690,000 distinct CDR3 sequences, and 40% to 45% of these were observed just once. The top ten clonotypes cover about 30% of the sample.

Systemically healthy Caucasian individuals from Russia, some 40 in total and aged about 6 to 90 years, were included as donors. Each donor gave ten milliliters of peripheral blood, collected into EDTA-treated Vacutainer tubes. Ficoll-Paque density-gradient centrifugation was used to isolate PBMCs, with at least 6.5 million per sample. Total RNA, at least 5.5 micrograms per sample, was extracted from PBMCs with Trizol reagent. For every donor, flow cytometry on a PBMC aliquot measured the percentage of naive CD45RAhigh/CD27high T cells. The sequenced sample was blood. This clonotype was sampled from a man older than 75 in good health. This receptor chain uses TRBV12-3 or TRBV12-4 and TRBJ2-1; perhaps TRBD2 is the D gene, with 5 bases matching. In nucleotide form, the sequence is TGTGCCAGCAGTTTCTACCCGGACTCCCCCACTAGTGGGGAGACCCAGTTCTTC. The resulting protein is CASSFYPDSPTSGETQFF.